This T cell receptor (beta chain) originates from a study of shared clonotypes between healthy human individuals. The naive CD8 population came from CD45RO-negative cells selected for CCR7, without terminally differentiated effector memory CD45RA+ cells. Sequenced by immunoSEQ multiplex PCR; TCRdb stores in-frame clones only, minus some. The profile covers millions of clones, with around 96% appearing a single time and around 1.1% taken by the ten largest. The CDR3 has 15 residues. V lost 2 bases and J 5 bases, leaving 14 bases between the germline ends. CDR1 SGHAT and CDR2 FQNNGV come from the germline V gene.

The sequenced sample consisted of naive CD8+ T cells sorted from blood. The sequence was obtained from a man between 18 and 29 years old in good health. This chain joins TRBV11-2 and TRBJ2-3; no reliable D call. CDR3: CASSLSAARGDTQYF. CDR3 DNA: TGTGCCAGCAGCTTATCGGCAGCTCGAGGAGATACGCAGTATTTT.